This T cell receptor beta chain emerged from a study of OX40 agonist ivuxolimab in advanced cancers. In the study overall: Eligibility rules accepted prior anti-PD-1, anti-PD-L1 or anti-CTLA-4 therapy, and 35% to 45% had some.

TCRdb's copy holds only in-frame clones and misses some; the assay was immunoSEQ multiplex PCR. The sample gives approximately 90,000 clones, around 90% of which show up once; 2.6% is in the top ten. The V end lost 1 base, the J end lost 0 bases, and 12 bases lay between the germline ends. This CDR3 has 17 amino acids. In germline, CDR1 is LNHDA, CDR2 SQIVND (reference sequence). The starting material was CD4+ or CD8+ T cells sorted from blood, obtained in a trial of the OX40 agonist ivuxolimab. This sequence was found in an adult with an advanced solid tumor such as melanoma, head and neck, liver or kidney cancer. The chain has TRBV19 and TRBJ2-2; D is possibly TRBD2 (6 bases). The CDR3: CASSIGSGRPNTGELFF. The CDR3 region has the DNA TGTGCCAGTAGTATAGGATCGGGGAGGCCGAACACCGGGGAGCTGTTTTTT.